Sample share makes the clone carrying this TCR beta chain medium-sized. Its antigen is as yet unknown. Time point noted: sample taken at primary tumor resection. Unsorted whole RNA samples from tumor, nontumor lung or frozen PBMC were sequenced. This specimen belongs to a study of spatial heterogeneity in lung cancer. Unique molecular identifiers tagged every individual TCR cDNA molecule. TCRdb re-derived calls from the 5' RACE reads in MiXCR, one entry per CDR3 protein. The sample records 20,000 to 25,000 distinct CDR3 sequences, about 4.6% being singletons. Findings of the study overall: Tumor TCRs that were ubiquitous and expanded showed up in blood more at resection than follow-up.

Trimming at V came to 5 bases and at J to 8 bases, leaving 6 bases not matched to a gene. The CDR3 totals 13 residues. This chain uses TRBV12-3 or TRBV12-4 with TRBJ2-1; 7 bases agree with TRBD2. Specimen: PBMCs, collected at surgery. This sequence was found in a male donor with early-stage non-small cell lung cancer. The CDR3, as DNA: TGTGCCAGCAGTCGTAGCGGGTATGATGAGCAGTTCTTC. Translated, it gives CASSRSGYDEQFF.